This T cell receptor beta chain was sequenced in a study of CD8 T cells in ankylosing spondylitis. The CDR3 runs to 12 residues. Germline V gene data show CDR1 as SGHRS and CDR2 as YFSETQ. The germline V and J ends were trimmed by 6 bases and 4 bases, with 8 bases remaining between them. Study-wide findings and caveats: Disease-associated clones were reportedly significantly overrepresented in matched ankylosing spondylitis synovial fluid. Clones that were linked to disease were CD8+ and were relatively rare in peripheral blood. For ankylosing spondylitis blood, a TCR beta motif of 7 or 8 highly homologous variants appeared characteristic.

Turning to this clonotype: The antigen is undetermined.

TCRdb re-called the 5' RACE reads through MiXCR, storing one row per CDR3 protein. The profile shows about 390,000 distinct CDR3 sequences, 20% to 25% of them singletons. Sequenced input: blood, either unsorted or a sorted T cell fraction (not recorded which). The V call is TRBV5-1, the J call TRBJ1-3, with D hard to call. The TCR was taken from a male donor with ankylosing spondylitis. The CDR3 spells CASTEAGNTIYF. The CDR3 DNA follows: TGCGCCAGCACGGAGGCAGGAAACACCATATATTTT.